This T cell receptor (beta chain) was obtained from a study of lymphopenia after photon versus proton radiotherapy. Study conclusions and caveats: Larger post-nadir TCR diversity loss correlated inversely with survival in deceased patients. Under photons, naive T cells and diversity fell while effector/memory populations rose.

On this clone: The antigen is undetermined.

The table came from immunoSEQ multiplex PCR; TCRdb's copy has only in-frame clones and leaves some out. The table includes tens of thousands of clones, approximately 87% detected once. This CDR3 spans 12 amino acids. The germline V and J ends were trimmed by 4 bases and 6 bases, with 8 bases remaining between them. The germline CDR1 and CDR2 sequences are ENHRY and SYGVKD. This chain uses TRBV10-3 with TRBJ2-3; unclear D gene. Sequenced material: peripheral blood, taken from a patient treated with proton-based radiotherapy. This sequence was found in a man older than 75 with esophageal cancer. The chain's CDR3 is CAISGGGDTQYF. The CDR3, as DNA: TGTGCCATCAGTGGGGGTGGGGATACGCAGTATTTT.